This T cell receptor beta chain was captured by sequencing in a study of OX40 agonist ivuxolimab in advanced cancers. Repertoires were generated with immunoSEQ multiplex PCR, while TCRdb's copy carries only in-frame clones and drops some. The sample yields 60,000 to 85,000 clones, 85% to 95% seen once. This receptor was identified in an adult with an advanced solid tumor such as melanoma, head and neck, liver or kidney cancer. Sequenced here: CD4+ or CD8+ T cells sorted from blood, sampled in a trial of the OX40 agonist ivuxolimab.

CDR3 sequence: CASSHSGSNTGELFF. CDR3 nucleotides: TGTGCCAGCAGCCATAGCGGGTCGAACACCGGGGAGCTGTTTTTT. V gene TRBV6-4 combines with J gene TRBJ2-2; 7 bases fit TRBD2. There are 15 residues in the CDR3. V dropped 6 bases and J dropped 0; count of bases not matched to a gene: 4. Per the germline V gene, CDR1 is MRHNA and CDR2 is SNTAGT.